This T cell receptor beta chain was observed in a study of OX40 agonist ivuxolimab in advanced cancers. Across the whole study: Partial responses were achieved by three patients, one with hepatocellular carcinoma and two with cutaneous melanoma. Study-level points and caveats: A proportion of nonresponders additionally exhibited low normalized T-cell clonal expansion. The study observed clonal expansion of CD4+ and CD8+ blood T cells by week 6 at 0.1 to 3.0 mg/kg. Clonal expansion among partial responders at 0.1-3.0 mg/kg ranked near the lowest.

On this clone itself: Its antigen is undetermined.

Germline loops: CDR1 SGHTA, CDR2 FQGNSA. The CDR3 is made up of 15 amino acids. The trim removed 7 bases at V and 2 bases at J, leaving 5 bases unmatched. Clones were sequenced by immunoSEQ multiplex PCR, and TCRdb holds only the in-frame ones, with some missing. The data contain around 80,000 clones, about 91% of them singletons. This specimen consisted of CD4+ or CD8+ T cells sorted from blood, obtained in a trial of the OX40 agonist ivuxolimab. The clonotype comes from an adult with an advanced solid tumor such as melanoma, head and neck, liver or kidney cancer. The J gene is TRBJ2-7, the V gene TRBV7-2, with TRBD2 matching over 13 bases. CDR3 DNA: TGTGCCAGCACCAGAGGACTAGCGGGGGCCTACGAGCAGTACTTC. Its protein is CASTRGLAGAYEQYF.